Only one count was recorded for the clone carrying this T cell receptor (beta chain). Source study methods: Quantification of nucleated cells was approximated via reference gene primer amplification. The protocol was immunoSEQ multiplex PCR, while the TCRdb copy is restricted to in-frame clones and leaves out a portion. D and trimming were read from the DNA, whereas the V and J calls and clone size are those reported in that table. The sample has about 190,000 clones; around 86% are singletons. The data belong to a study of blood T cell repertoires in COVID-19. Background on the study: Acute-phase and convalescent COVID-19 samples originated in the United States, Italy and Spain. In each case, the material was cDNA or gDNA derived from T cells, B-cell-depleted T cells, or PBMCs.

This CDR3 spans 17 amino acids. The germline V gene encodes CDR1 MGHDK and CDR2 SYGVNS. V lost 3 bases to trimming and J lost 4 bases; unmatched junction nucleotides: 10. The chain joins TRBV25-1 to TRBJ2-1; 9 nucleotides line up with TRBD2. What was sequenced was peripheral blood. The clonotype comes from a man aged 35 to 55 with acute or convalescent COVID-19. The CDR3 DNA sequence: TGTGCCAGCAGTGATTTCGATAGCGGGGGCCCTTACAATGAGCAGTTCTTC. Translated, it gives CASSDFDSGGPYNEQFF.